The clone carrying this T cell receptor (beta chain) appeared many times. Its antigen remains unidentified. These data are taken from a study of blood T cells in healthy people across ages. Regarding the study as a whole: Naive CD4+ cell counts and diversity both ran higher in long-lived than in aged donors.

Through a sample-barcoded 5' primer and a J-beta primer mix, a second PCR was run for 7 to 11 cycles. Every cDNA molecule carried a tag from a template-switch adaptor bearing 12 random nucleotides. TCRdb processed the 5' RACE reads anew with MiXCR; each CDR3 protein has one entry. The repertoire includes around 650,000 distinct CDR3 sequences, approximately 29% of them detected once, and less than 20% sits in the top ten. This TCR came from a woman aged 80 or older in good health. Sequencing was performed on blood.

CDR3 sequence (DNA): TGTGCCACCAGTGACCCCGGGACAGGGTGGGGAGATACGCAGTATTTT. Translated: CATSDPGTGWGDTQYF. The chain couples TRBV24-1 to TRBJ2-3; the match to TRBD1 covers 9 bases. Germline V gene lookup returns CDR1 KGHDR and CDR2 SFDVKD. The V gene end was trimmed by 4 bases and the J gene end by 5 bases; junction bases not matched to a gene: 9. The CDR3 has 16 amino acids.